Following are 21 T cell receptor beta chains from one sample sequenced in a study of T-cell memory formation after mild COVID-19. TCRdb independently ran MiXCR on the 5' RACE reads; one entry per CDR3 protein. Here the sample spans 400,000 to 500,000 distinct CDR3 sequences, under 20% being singletons. Sequencing used PBMCs or a T cell subset sorted from them (not recorded which). These receptors were collected from a man aged 18-30 years who had mild COVID-19 (a few samples of this study predate the infection). Cell type and time point are not known.

This clonotype was seen a handful of times. This chain joins TRBV20-1 and TRBJ1-2, with TRBD1 as a possible D gene (6 bases). The length of the CDR3 is 13 residues. Germline CDR1 is DFQATT and CDR2 is SNEGSKA (reference sequence). Trimming removed 1 base at V and 0 bases at J, with 6 bases between. CDR3 in amino acids: CSARGTANYGYTF. CDR3 in DNA: TGCAGTGCTAGAGGGACAGCTAACTATGGCTACACCTTC.

This clonotype has more than one count but fewer than ten. The chain has TRBV7-2 and TRBJ1-1, with D perhaps TRBD1 (6 bases). V lost 5 bases and J 4 bases, leaving 17 bases between the germline ends. Germline V lookup: CDR1 SGHTA, CDR2 FQGNSA. This CDR3 is built from 15 residues. CDR3 coding DNA: TGTGCCAGCAGCAGAACCGGACAGCTCGGCACTGAAGCTTTCTTT. Protein sequence: CASSRTGQLGTEAFF.

The genes are TRBV4-1 and TRBJ1-1; D is ambiguous. The CDR3 contains 15 residues. V lost 0 bases, J lost 1 base, and 9 bases lay in between. Germline CDR1 reads MGHRA; CDR2 reads YSYEKL. The DNA of the CDR3 is TGCGCCAGCAGCCAAGATTCAGGTGAGAACACTGAAGCTTTCTTT. Residues: CASSQDSGENTEAFF.

The V call is TRBV28, the J call TRBJ1-3, with D possibly matching TRBD1 (6 bases). Germline V CDR1 and CDR2: MDHEN, SYDVKM. This CDR3 is 14 amino acids long. The germline V and J ends were trimmed by 2 bases and 4 bases, with 9 bases remaining between them. The CDR3 loop reads CASSLGGQGNTIYF. The CDR3 nucleotides read TGTGCCAGCAGTTTAGGAGGACAGGGAAACACCATATATTTT.

This chain joins TRBV20-1 and TRBJ1-4; TRBD1 matches at 8 bases. The CDR3 is 14 residues long. From germline, CDR1 is DFQATT and CDR2 SNEGSKA (reference sequence). V gave up 6 bases and J gave up 7 bases; unmatched junction bases: 10. The CDR3 here is CSARQGAFVEKLFF. The CDR3, as DNA: TGCAGTGCCCGTCAGGGGGCTTTCGTTGAAAAACTGTTTTTT.

This clonotype came up a few times. CDR3 coding DNA: TGTGCCAGCAGTCGGACAGGGGTCCCCAATGAGCAGTTCTTC. As protein: CASSRTGVPNEQFF. The rearrangement uses TRBV6-2 or TRBV6-3 and TRBJ2-1; TRBD1 matches 9 bases. CDR1 and CDR2 (germline): MNHEY, SVGEGT. V lost 5 bases, J lost 6 bases, and 5 bases stayed unmatched. This CDR3 comprises 14 residues.

The rearrangement uses TRBV5-1 and TRBJ2-1; 13 nucleotides line up with TRBD2. This CDR3 is 17 amino acids long. The J segment lost 5 bases and the V segment lost 2 bases, leaving 7 bases of the junction unmatched. The germline V gene encodes CDR1 SGHRS and CDR2 YFSETQ. The CDR3 loop is CASSFPTSGGIHNEQFF. The CDR3 DNA is TGCGCCAGCAGCTTCCCGACTAGCGGGGGGATCCACAATGAGCAGTTCTTC. Based on the CDR3 plus reference TRBV5-1 and TRBJ2-1, the full variable domain is KAGVTQTPRYLIKTRGQQVTLSCSPISGHRSVSWYQQTPGQGLQFLFEYFSETQRNKGNFPGRFSGRQFSNSRSEMNVSTLELGDSALYLCASSFPTSGGIHNEQFFGPGTRLTVL.

V usage is TRBV5-1 and J usage is TRBJ1-1; no clear D. The CDR3 is 15 residues long. The V end lost 4 bases, the J end lost 1 base, and 14 bases lay between the germline ends. Germline values: CDR1 SGHRS, CDR2 YFSETQ. This chain's CDR3 is CASSTVHGGNTEAFF. The CDR3 DNA is TGCGCCAGCAGCACAGTACACGGAGGGAACACTGAAGCTTTCTTT.

This clonotype was seen only a few times. A junction end diverges from the germline sequence, so it may reflect a read error. The chain recombines TRBV12-3 or TRBV12-4 with TRBJ2-7, with D unresolved. The CDR3 runs to 12 residues. The CDR3 spells CASSLANSQYVF. The CDR3 DNA reads as TGTGCCAGCAGTTTAGCGAATTCCCAGTATGTGTTC.

This clonotype was recorded a few times. The V call is TRBV18, the J call TRBJ2-1; D remains ambiguous. V was trimmed by 3 bases and J by 9 bases, leaving 12 bases between them. Germline CDR1 KGHSH, CDR2 LQKENI. CDR3 size: 13 residues. The CDR3 coding sequence is TGTGCCAGCTCACCGTCCCCACACGGTGAGCAGTTCTTC. The encoded protein is CASSPSPHGEQFF.

This clonotype showed up just a few times. The rearrangement uses TRBV7-3 and TRBJ1-3; a weak D match, TRBD1 (5 bases). V dropped 5 bases and J dropped 4 bases, with 15 bases sitting between them. The CDR3 runs to 15 residues. Germline loops: CDR1 SGHTA, CDR2 FQGTGA. The CDR3 DNA reads TGTGCCAGCAGCCCTGCCGGGGGGGAAGGAAACACCATATATTTT. Protein: CASSPAGGEGNTIYF. Drawing the rest from reference TRBV7-3 and TRBJ1-3, the complete variable domain is GAGVSQTPSNKVTEKGKYVELRCDPISGHTALYWYRQSLGQGPEFLIYFQGTGAADDSGLPNDRFFAVRPEGSVSTLKIQRTERGDSAVYLCASSPAGGEGNTIYFGEGSWLTVV.

V is TRBV27 and J is TRBJ1-3; perhaps TRBD1 as D (5 bases). V shed 8 bases and J shed 8 bases, with 19 bases lying between them. CDR3 length equals 14 residues. Germline loops: CDR1 MNHEY, CDR2 SMNVEV (reference sequence). The CDR3, as DNA: TGTGCCAGCTCACGGGACGGTGGTTTGTACACCATATATTTT. As protein: CASSRDGGLYTIYF.

The gene calls are TRBV2 and TRBJ1-2; TRBD1 matches 10 bases. V lost 9 bases, J lost 6 bases, and 10 bases stayed unmatched. The CDR3 runs 14 residues. Germline values: CDR1 SNHLY, CDR2 FYNNEI. CDR3 bases: TGTGCCAGTGACCCGGGACAGGGGAGGGATGGCTACACCTTC. Translated: CASDPGQGRDGYTF.

The CDR3, as DNA: TGTGCCAGCAGCCCCTATAGCGTAGGAGAGACCCAGTACTTC. Translated: CASSPYSVGETQYF. This sequence joins TRBV7-9 and TRBJ2-5, with D possibly being TRBD2 (5 bases). Looked up from germline, CDR1 is SEHNR and CDR2 is FQNEAQ (reference sequence). This CDR3 is built from 14 residues. V dropped 5 bases and J dropped 4 bases, with 14 bases sitting between them.

The V call is TRBV12-3 or TRBV12-4, the J call TRBJ2-5, with 11 bases fitting TRBD2. V trimming: 6 bases; J trimming: 5 bases; junction bases outside the gene matches: 8. This CDR3 region has 15 residues. The CDR3 DNA reads TGTGCCAGCAGCCCGGGACTAGCGGATCGGGAGACCCAGTACTTC. Its protein is CASSPGLADRETQYF.

This chain joins TRBV16 and TRBJ1-1, with D unresolved. V was cut by 0 bases and J by 1 base, with 15 bases left in between. The V gene's germline CDR1 is KGHSY and CDR2 FQNENV. The CDR3 covers 17 residues. The CDR3 sequence: CASSQSVYGVGNTEAFF. The CDR3 nucleotides are TGTGCCAGCAGCCAATCGGTCTACGGGGTGGGGAACACTGAAGCTTTCTTT. The full variable domain, with the rest looked up from reference TRBV16 and TRBJ1-1, is GEEVAQTPKHLVRGEGQKAKLYCAPIKGHSYVFWYQQVLKNEFKFLISFQNENVFDETGMPKERFSAKCLPNSPCSLEIQATKLEDSAVYFCASSQSVYGVGNTEAFFGQGTRLTVV.

This clonotype was seen only a few times. The chain joins TRBV4-1 to TRBJ2-2; no reliable D call. The CDR3 consists of 12 residues. The germline CDR1 and CDR2 sequences are MGHRA and YSYEKL. V was trimmed by 4 bases and J by 6 bases, leaving 6 bases between them. The CDR3 DNA reads TGCGCCAGCAGCCCCCTTTCCGGGGAGCTGTTTTTT. Amino acids: CASSPLSGELFF.

J is TRBJ1-6 and V is TRBV30; D is ambiguous. The CDR3 loop spans 12 amino acids. Germline V gene data show CDR1 as GTSNPN and CDR2 as SVGIG (reference sequence). Between the trimmed V and J ends, which lost 3 bases and 6 bases, there was a span of 6 bases. The CDR3 loop reads CAWRHTNSPLHF. In DNA, the CDR3 is TGTGCCTGGAGGCACACTAATTCACCCCTCCACTTT.

The chain links TRBV12-3 or TRBV12-4 to TRBJ1-1; the D gene is possibly TRBD1 (5 bases). This CDR3 spans 14 amino acids. Trimming took off 5 bases at V and 1 base at J, with 11 bases between the two ends. CDR3 sequence reads: CASSLGEGNTEAFF. Here the CDR3 DNA reads TGTGCCAGCAGTCTGGGGGAGGGGAACACTGAAGCTTTCTTT.

The V and J genes are TRBV2 and TRBJ2-3; unclear D gene. CDR3 length: 14 amino acids. The germline gives CDR1 SNHLY, CDR2 FYNNEI. The ends were cut back, 1 base at V and 3 bases at J, with 8 bases in the middle. The CDR3 protein is CASSEVGETDTQYF. CDR3 coding DNA: TGTGCCAGCAGTGAAGTGGGCGAAACAGATACGCAGTATTTT.

In this sample, this clonotype turned up a few times. The V and J genes are TRBV7-9 and TRBJ2-7; perhaps TRBD1 as D (6 bases). This CDR3 comprises 13 residues. V lost 5 bases and J lost 3, with 11 bases in between. Germline V lookup: CDR1 SEHNR, CDR2 FQNEAQ (reference sequence). CDR3 nucleotides: TGTGCCAGCAGCCCAAACAGGGTCTACGAGCAGTACTTC. Its protein is CASSPNRVYEQYF.